Listed here are 30 T cell receptor beta chains from one sample, sequenced in a study of OX40 agonist ivuxolimab in advanced cancers. The library was made by the immunoSEQ multiplex PCR assay. What TCRdb holds here is the immuneACCESS table cut down to in-frame rearrangements. Part of the clones is not present; checked against another copy, under half of the missing clones reflect an unresolved V gene, and the others are unexplained. Within this sample are some 94,000 clones, with 95% to 96% of them counted one time only. 2% to 2.5% of the sample rests with the top ten. Specimen: CD4+ or CD8+ T cells sorted from blood, collected in a trial of the OX40 agonist ivuxolimab. The receptors originated from an adult with an advanced solid tumor such as melanoma, head and neck, liver or kidney cancer.

A note on this clone: The sample contains more than one DNA sequence encoding this CDR3. The V call is TRBV27, the J call TRBJ2-7; TRBD1 aligns across 7 bases. Germline V gene data show CDR1 as MNHEY and CDR2 as SMNVEV (reference sequence). The CDR3 length is 14 residues. J gave up 0 bases and V 4 bases, and 3 bases lay outside the gene matches. CDR3 sequence reads: CASSSRQGSYEQYF. The CDR3 region has the DNA TGTGCCAGCAGTTCCCGACAGGGCTCCTACGAGCAGTACTTC.

The chain uses TRBV19 and TRBJ1-3, with a possible D match to TRBD1 (5 bases). Trimming took off 7 bases at V and 0 bases at J, with 13 bases between the two ends. The CDR3 spans 15 residues. CDR1 is LNHDA, CDR2 SQIVND, per germline (reference sequence). The CDR3 loop is CASTWDASSGNTIYF. CDR3 nucleotide sequence: TGTGCCAGTACCTGGGACGCGAGCTCTGGAAACACCATATATTTT.

The genes are TRBV4-3 and TRBJ2-3; TRBD2 aligns across 7 bases. Germline values: CDR1 LGHNA, CDR2 YSLEER. Trimming took 1 base from V and 5 from J; bases not matched to a gene: 9. The CDR3 consists of 16 residues. CDR3 nucleotides: TGCGCCAGCAGCCAAGGGGTTAGACTAGCAGTAGATACGCAGTATTTT. As protein: CASSQGVRLAVDTQYF.

This rearrangement joins TRBV9 to TRBJ2-3; TRBD1 might be the D (5 bases). Germline CDR1 SGDLS, CDR2 YYNGEE. V dropped 0 bases and J dropped 1 base, with 9 bases sitting between them. This CDR3 has 15 residues. CDR3 residues: CASSVEGRGTDTQYF. CDR3 bases: TGTGCCAGCAGCGTAGAGGGCAGGGGCACAGATACGCAGTATTTT.

The rearrangement links TRBV2 to TRBJ1-5, with D maybe TRBD1 (6 bases). V shed 4 bases and J shed 2 bases, with 12 bases lying between them. The CDR3 has 15 residues. Germline CDR1 and CDR2: SNHLY and FYNNEI. The CDR3 region is CASSAGAGGNQPQHF. The CDR3 region has the DNA TGTGCCAGCAGTGCGGGGGCGGGGGGCAATCAGCCCCAGCATTTT.

The chain is built from TRBV7-8 and TRBJ2-3; 7 bases line up with TRBD2. Germline assignment: CDR1 SGHVS and CDR2 FQNEAQ. The CDR3 spans 17 residues. J lost 0 bases, V lost 1 base, and 7 bases had no gene match. The CDR3 DNA reads TGTGCCAGCAGCTTAGGCGTCGGGGGGACTAGCACAGATACGCAGTATTTT. This sequence encodes CASSLGVGGTSTDTQYF.

The chain recombines TRBV7-9 with TRBJ1-1; unclear D gene. V lost 2 bases to trimming and J lost 1 base, with 8 bases between them. From germline, CDR1 is SEHNR and CDR2 FQNEAQ (reference sequence). This CDR3 contains 14 residues. In DNA form, the CDR3 reads TGTGCCAGCAGCTTAAGGGCAGCGAACACTGAAGCTTTCTTT. As protein: CASSLRAANTEAFF.

The CDR3 loop reads CASRPENQETQYF. The CDR3 DNA reads TGCGCCAGCCGGCCCGAGAACCAAGAGACCCAGTACTTC. The V call is TRBV5-1, the J call TRBJ2-5; D unclear. The CDR3 is 13 residues long. Germline V gene lookup returns CDR1 SGHRS and CDR2 YFSETQ. V lost 7 bases to trimming and J lost 0 bases, with 10 bases between them.

The chain couples TRBV4-3 to TRBJ2-7, with TRBD1 matching 9 bases. The CDR3 loop spans 16 amino acids. Germline CDR1 reads LGHNA; CDR2 reads YSLEER. V trimming: 0 bases; J trimming: 2 bases; junction bases outside the gene matches: 5. The CDR3 loop reads CASSQDWDRVTYEQYF. The CDR3, as DNA: TGCGCCAGCAGCCAAGATTGGGACAGGGTAACCTACGAGCAGTACTTC.

In this sample, this clone turned up once. This sequence joins TRBV7-9 and TRBJ2-5; D may be TRBD1 (6 bases). The CDR3 is made up of 15 amino acids. CDR1 SEHNR and CDR2 FQNEAQ come from the germline V gene (reference sequence). Deletions cut 5 bases from V and 2 bases from J, with 15 bases between. CDR3 nucleotide sequence: TGTGCCAGCAGCAACCGACAGGAACTTCAAGAGACCCAGTACTTC. Its translation: CASSNRQELQETQYF.

The genes are TRBV27 and TRBJ2-1; possible D gene TRBD2, 7 bases. V gave up 6 bases and J gave up 8 bases, with 14 bases separating them. CDR3 length: 13 amino acids. Germline-derived CDR1 and CDR2 are MNHEY and SMNVEV (reference sequence). As DNA, the CDR3 is TGTGCCAGCAGCCGCGGGGGCGCGGATGAGCAGTTCTTC. Amino acids: CASSRGGADEQFF.

This chain uses TRBV7-6 with TRBJ2-6; 8 bases are shared with TRBD1. The CDR3 loop spans 19 amino acids. Germline loops: CDR1 SGHVS, CDR2 FNYEAQ. V lost 4 bases and J lost 0; bases outside the gene matches: 11. CDR3 in amino acids: CASSWNPGQEFSGANVLTF. The DNA for the CDR3 is TGTGCCAGCAGCTGGAATCCGGGACAGGAATTCTCTGGGGCCAACGTCCTGACTTTC.

The chain recombines TRBV27 with TRBJ2-7; D is unresolved. Germline lookup yields CDR1 MNHEY and CDR2 SMNVEV (reference sequence). V lost 3 bases to trimming and J lost 1 base, with 7 bases between them. The CDR3 is 13 amino acids. The CDR3 sequence: CASSFAGSYEQYF. The DNA of the CDR3 is TGTGCCAGCAGTTTCGCCGGATCCTACGAGCAGTACTTC.

V and J are TRBV7-2 and TRBJ2-7; D tentatively reads TRBD1 or TRBD2 (5 bases each). The V gene lost 2 bases and the J gene lost 1 base, with 9 bases spanning the gap. This CDR3 comprises 14 residues. Per the germline V gene, CDR1 is SGHTA and CDR2 is FQGNSA. The CDR3 spells CASSLWGISYEQYF. In DNA form, the CDR3 reads TGTGCCAGCAGCTTATGGGGGATTTCCTACGAGCAGTACTTC.

This chain joins TRBV11-2 and TRBJ2-2; D ambiguous. CDR3 length: 16 residues. V was shortened by 1 base and J by 3 bases, with 12 bases between the two germline ends. Germline V gene sequence: CDR1 SGHAT, CDR2 FQNNGV. The CDR3 DNA is TGTGCCAGCAGCTTAGGGTGGGCCTTCGACACCGGGGAGCTGTTTTTT. Protein product: CASSLGWAFDTGELFF. Drawing the rest from reference TRBV11-2 and TRBJ2-2, the complete variable domain is EAGVAQSPRYKIIEKRQSVAFWCNPISGHATLYWYQQILGQGPKLLIQFQNNGVVDDSQLPKDRFSAERLKGVDSTLKIQPAKLEDSAVYLCASSLGWAFDTGELFFGEGSRLTVL.

The V and J genes are TRBV5-1 and TRBJ2-1, with 14 bases aligning to TRBD2. V shed 2 bases and J 4 bases; nucleotides not matched to a gene: 5. CDR1 and CDR2 from the germline V gene are SGHRS and YFSETQ. This CDR3 has 17 residues. CDR3 nucleotide sequence: TGCGCCAGCAGCTTCGGGACTAGCGGGGGAGGGTACAATGAGCAGTTCTTC. The encoded protein is CASSFGTSGGGYNEQFF. The complete variable domain, with remaining parts taken from reference TRBV5-1 and TRBJ2-1, reads KAGVTQTPRYLIKTRGQQVTLSCSPISGHRSVSWYQQTPGQGLQFLFEYFSETQRNKGNFPGRFSGRQFSNSRSEMNVSTLELGDSALYLCASSFGTSGGGYNEQFFGPGTRLTVL.

The chain combines TRBV4-3 with TRBJ1-5, with 7 nucleotides matching TRBD1. The germline V gene has CDR1 LGHNA and CDR2 YSLEER. This CDR3 spans 15 amino acids. V was clipped by 1 base and J by 7 bases; unmatched bases: 7. CDR3 DNA sequence: TGCGCCAGCAGCCAAGGACAGGGTAAGGGACAGCCCCAGCATTTT. This sequence encodes CASSQGQGKGQPQHF.

V and J are TRBV28 and TRBJ2-7; 10 bases map to TRBD1. The CDR3 sequence is 15 residues long. V lost 6 bases to trimming and J lost 3 bases; unmatched junction nucleotides: 8. Germline CDR1 is MDHEN and CDR2 is SYDVKM. The DNA for the CDR3 is TGTGCCAGCAGCCCCGGGACAGGGGCCTTCTACGAGCAGTACTTC. It specifies CASSPGTGAFYEQYF.

A single count supports this clone. V gene TRBV4-1 combines with J gene TRBJ1-2, with D perhaps matching TRBD1 (6 bases). V shed 4 bases and J shed 0 bases, with 15 bases lying between them. This CDR3 is 16 amino acids long. CDR1 and CDR2 from the germline V gene are MGHRA and YSYEKL. CDR3 loop: CASSPDSLVTNYGYTF. DNA for the CDR3: TGCGCCAGCAGCCCGGACAGTTTAGTTACTAACTATGGCTACACCTTC.

This clone was seen a single time. The chain recombines TRBV2 with TRBJ2-5, with 8 nucleotides matching TRBD2. Germline V gives CDR1 SNHLY, CDR2 FYNNEI. V was clipped by 7 bases and J by 4 bases; unmatched bases: 5. The CDR3 totals 13 residues. CDR3 amino acids: CASIGTRRETQYF. The CDR3, as DNA: TGTGCCAGCATCGGGACTAGGAGAGAGACCCAGTACTTC. The variable domain in full, completed from reference TRBV2 and TRBJ2-5, reads EPEVTQTPSHQVTQMGQEVILRCVPISNHLYFYWYRQILGQKVEFLVSFYNNEISEKSEIFDDQFSVERPDGSNFTLKIRSTKLEDSAMYFCASIGTRRETQYFGPGTRLLVL.

This chain links TRBV5-6 with TRBJ1-2; tentatively, D is TRBD1 (6 bases). Germline CDR1 SGHDT, CDR2 YYEEEE. This CDR3 is 15 amino acids long. Trimming stripped 3 bases from V and 4 bases from J, with 16 bases between. The CDR3, as DNA: TGTGCCAGCAGCTGCACCGGGACATCTTGCTATGGCTACACCTTC. Protein: CASSCTGTSCYGYTF.

CDR3 in DNA: TGCGCCAGCAGCCTCCTTGATAGCGATGAGCAGTTCTTC. It codes for CASSLLDSDEQFF. The chain links TRBV4-1 to TRBJ2-1; tentative D call: TRBD2 (5 bases). Trimming left V 4 bases short and J 8 bases short, with 12 bases between. Germline-derived CDR1 and CDR2 are MGHRA and YSYEKL. The CDR3 extends over 13 amino acids.

V and J are TRBV28 and TRBJ1-5; TRBD1 matches 9 bases. V was clipped by 5 bases and J by 7 bases; unmatched bases: 6. The CDR3 extends over 14 amino acids. Germline V gene data show CDR1 as MDHEN and CDR2 as SYDVKM. The chain's CDR3 is CASSIGQGSQPQHF. In DNA form, the CDR3 reads TGTGCCAGCAGTATTGGACAGGGGAGCCAGCCCCAGCATTTT. Based on the CDR3 plus reference TRBV28 and TRBJ1-5, the full variable domain is DVKVTQSSRYLVKRTGEKVFLECVQDMDHENMFWYRQDPGLGLRLIYFSYDVKMKEKGDIPEGYSVSREKKERFSLILESASTNQTSMYLCASSIGQGSQPQHFGDGTRLSIL.

The gene calls are TRBV5-1 and TRBJ2-7; D gene ambiguous. V lost 0 bases and J lost 9, with 10 bases in between. The germline CDR1 and CDR2 sequences are SGHRS and YFSETQ. The CDR3 runs to 12 residues. As DNA, the CDR3 is TGCGCCAGCAGCTTGGGCGGCGACGGGCAGTACTTC. Amino acids: CASSLGGDGQYF.

The chain is built from TRBV7-8 and TRBJ1-5; unclear D gene. V lost 1 base and J 2 bases, leaving 18 bases between the germline ends. The CDR3 is 18 residues long. Germline V lookup: CDR1 SGHVS, CDR2 FQNEAQ. This CDR3 reads CASSLGLPTGGGNQPQHF. CDR3 coding DNA: TGTGCCAGCAGCTTAGGTCTTCCTACTGGAGGAGGCAATCAGCCCCAGCATTTT.

CDR3 residues: CASSTTDGWDQPQHF. The DNA for the CDR3 is TGTGCCAGCAGCACTACCGATGGCTGGGATCAGCCCCAGCATTTT. The V gene is TRBV27, the J gene TRBJ1-5, with D hard to call. The CDR3 length is 15 residues. The germline V gene encodes CDR1 MNHEY and CDR2 SMNVEV (reference sequence). Trimming took 6 bases from V and 5 from J, leaving 17 bases between them.

DNA of the CDR3: TGCGCCAGCAGCCAGTCCCCGGACAGGCGAAAGGATGGCTACACCTTC. The encoded protein is CASSQSPDRRKDGYTF. V and J are TRBV4-1 and TRBJ1-2, with TRBD1 identical over 7 bases. The CDR3 is 16 amino acids. The V gene's germline CDR1 is MGHRA and CDR2 YSYEKL. J lost 6 bases, V lost 3 bases, and 13 bases had no gene match.

The rearrangement joins TRBV11-2 to TRBJ2-7; 8 positions agree with TRBD2. Trimming removed 3 bases from V and 0 bases from J; junction bases left unmatched: 4. Germline values: CDR1 SGHAT, CDR2 FQNNGV. This CDR3 has 15 amino acids. CDR3 DNA sequence: TGTGCCAGCAGCTTTAGCGGGACTTTCTCCTACGAGCAGTACTTC. Translation: CASSFSGTFSYEQYF.

This chain uses TRBV27 with TRBJ1-2; D unresolved. V was shortened by 2 bases and J by 2 bases, with 9 bases between the two germline ends. This CDR3 comprises 14 residues. Germline CDR1 reads MNHEY; CDR2 reads SMNVEV (reference sequence). The CDR3 region is CASSLTGRNYGYTF. The CDR3 DNA reads as TGTGCCAGCAGTTTAACGGGCAGAAACTATGGCTACACCTTC.

The V and J genes are TRBV19 and TRBJ1-4, with unresolved D. The CDR3 extends over 14 amino acids. Germline assignment: CDR1 LNHDA and CDR2 SQIVND (reference sequence). Trimming took off 4 bases at V and 6 bases at J, with 12 bases between the two ends. The CDR3 loop is CASSKTVMDEKLFF. Here the CDR3 DNA reads TGTGCCAGTAGTAAGACTGTAATGGATGAAAAACTGTTTTTT.